This TCR beta chain emerged from a study of Ad26.COV2.S vaccination and SARS-CoV-2 variants (dated by TCRdb to the early 2020s). In terms of the full investigation: Vaccine-arm donors were drawn from COV1001, a multicentre, randomized, double-blind, placebo-controlled phase I-IIa trial of Ad26.COV2.S in healthy adults. Dosing of Ad26.COV2.S was intramuscular, at either 5x10^10 or 1x10^11 viral particles, delivered as one shot or as two shots spaced 56 days apart. TCRbeta repertoire sequencing was used to assess the specificity and breadth of SARS-CoV-2-reactive T cell receptors after Ad26.COV2.S vaccination. The TCR-sequenced set comprised around 30 samples: about 19 Ad26.COV2.S vaccine recipients, 5 placebo recipients and 8 SARS-CoV-2 convalescent individuals. Participants in the trial were split at random into five groups of five each, receiving low-dose or high-dose Ad26.COV2.S once or twice, or else placebo on both occasions. Throughout the experiments and outcome assessment, investigators stayed blinded to trial group allocation.

From a lookup of the germline V gene (reference sequence), CDR1 and CDR2 are LNHDA and SQIVND. For this chain, trimming is 5 bases at the V end and 0 bases at the J end, and the number of junction bases without a gene match is 3. Counted from cysteine to phenylalanine, this CDR3 has 15 amino acids. The DNA shown is the 45-base CDR3, in frame from base 1. Of note for this clone: Its antigen has not been determined. There are no base qualities to consult, and no much larger clone falls within one base.

Summary of the overall study and its limitations: The study was not powered to compare responses between vaccine doses or regimens. Ad26.COV2.S recipients had higher spike-specific TCR breadth than placebo recipients (P = 0.0014). Substantial breadth of spike-specific CD8+ and CD4+ T cell responses was reported after vaccination. The authors noted that the TCR breadth and depth analyses may have underestimated total T cell responses. Non-spike TCR breadth was comparable between vaccine and placebo recipients, consistent with the vaccine containing only spike.

The sample's treatment or condition label is to be understood as: some 19 received Ad26.COV2.S at low or high dose, single or two shots; 5 received placebo; per-sample allocation not given. For vaccine and placebo recipients, the sequenced repertoires came from samples collected on day 63 after the first injection. Between 29 July and 7 August 2020, Cohort 1b enrolled about two dozen adults aged 18-55 years at one site in Boston, USA. As a vaccine, Ad26.COV2.S was a replication-incompetent adenovirus type 26 vector that expressed a prefusion-stabilized SARS-CoV-2 spike protein derived from the original Wuhan strain. TCRbeta CDR3 regions were sequenced with the immunoSEQ Assay. After extraction, genomic DNA underwent amplification by bias-controlled multiplex PCR, followed by high-throughput sequencing. The authors' analysis ran thus. Collapsing and filtering of sequences were performed to quantify the absolute abundance of each unique TCRbeta CDR3 region. T cell fraction was estimated by normalization of TCRbeta template counts to usable DNA, with usable DNA being measured through amplification of reference genes present in all nucleated cells. Repertoire TCRs were annotated as SARS-CoV-2-specific by exact matching of V gene, CDR3 amino acid sequence and J gene to a known reactive TCR set. MIRA supplied the reference SARS-CoV-2 TCR set, which was filtered for enrichment in COVID-19-positive ImmuneCODE repertoires so that public or cross-reactive TCRs were removed. Drawing on the MIRA antigens, annotated TCRs were analysed further at the level of specific ORF or position within ORF. Depth was the summed frequency of annotated unique rearrangements, while breadth was defined as annotated unique rearrangements over total unique productive rearrangements. TCR breadth was compared between groups using two-sided Wilcoxon rank-sum tests. TCRdb stores this immuneACCESS table with in-frame sequences only. Part of the clones is absent; in the studies checked, under half of the shortfall reflects unresolved V genes, and no reason is known for the rest. V, J and clone size are those of that table, while D and trimming were read from the DNA. The sample table shows about 350,000 clones, and around nine tenths are seen once. Around 4.5% of the sample lies in the top ten.

The sequencing used peripheral blood, collected in a trial of Ad26.COV2.S vaccine versus placebo. The chain employs TRBV19 and TRBJ2-3; 9 junctional bases match TRBD2. The TCR comes from a person between 18 and 65 years old who received the Ad26.COV2.S COVID-19 vaccine or a placebo. The DNA sequence is given as TGTGCCAGTAGTCTAGCGGGGAGGAGCACAGATACGCAGTATTTT. It encodes CASSLAGRSTDTQYF.